This T cell receptor (beta chain) came from a study of T cells after yellow fever vaccination. Broader study findings: Abundant clonotypes from the bulk population could have been carried over as contaminants into FACS-sorted repertoires.

There are 14 residues in the CDR3. V was pared by 6 bases and J by 7 bases, with 15 bases between. From germline, CDR1 is SNHLY and CDR2 FYNNEI. Template switching by 5'RACE produced TCR cDNA, adding a universal primer site and UMIs. TCRdb recomputed calls from the 5' RACE reads with MiXCR, one row per CDR3 protein. This table has about 350,000 distinct CDR3 sequences, around an eighth appearing once. This clonotype was detected many times. Its target is unknown. The TCR was taken from a man younger than 30 who received the YFV17D yellow fever vaccine. The source was CD4+ T cells sorted from PBMCs, collected 15 days after the yellow fever booster vaccination. This chain links TRBV2 with TRBJ1-4, with D unresolved. The CDR3 nucleotides read TGTGCCAGCAGGAGGGAGGTGATGGTTGAAAAACTGTTTTTT. This sequence encodes CASRREVMVEKLFF.